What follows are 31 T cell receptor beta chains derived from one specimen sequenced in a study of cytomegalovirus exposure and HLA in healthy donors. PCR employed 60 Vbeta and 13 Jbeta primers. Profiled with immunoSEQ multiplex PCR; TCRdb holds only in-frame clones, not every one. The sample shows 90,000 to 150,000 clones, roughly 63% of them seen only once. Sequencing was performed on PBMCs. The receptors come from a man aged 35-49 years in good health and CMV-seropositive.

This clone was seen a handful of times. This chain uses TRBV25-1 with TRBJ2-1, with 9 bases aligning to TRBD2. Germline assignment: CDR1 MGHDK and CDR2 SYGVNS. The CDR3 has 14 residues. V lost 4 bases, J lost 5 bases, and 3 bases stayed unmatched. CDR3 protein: CASSVASGNNEQFF. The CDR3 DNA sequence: TGTGCCAGCAGTGTTGCTAGCGGGAACAATGAGCAGTTCTTC.

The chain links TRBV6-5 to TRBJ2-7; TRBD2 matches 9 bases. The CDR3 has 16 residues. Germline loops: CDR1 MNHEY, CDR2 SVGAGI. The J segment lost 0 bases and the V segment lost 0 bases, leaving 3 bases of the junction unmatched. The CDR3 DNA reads TGTGCCAGCAGTTACTCGGATAGCGGGGGCTCCTACGAGCAGTACTTC. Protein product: CASSYSDSGGSYEQYF.

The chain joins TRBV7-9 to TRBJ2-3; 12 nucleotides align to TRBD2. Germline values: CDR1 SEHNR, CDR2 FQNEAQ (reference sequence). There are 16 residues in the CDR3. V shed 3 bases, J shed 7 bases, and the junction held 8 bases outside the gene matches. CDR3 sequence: CASSFSSGGASYTQYF. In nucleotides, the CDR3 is TGTGCCAGCAGCTTCTCTAGCGGGGGGGCCTCGTATACGCAGTATTTT.

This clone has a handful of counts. Here the CDR3 reads CASSRHRGQGRLEQFF. The DNA for the CDR3 is TGCGCCAGCAGCCGACATCGAGGACAGGGGAGGTTGGAACAGTTCTTC. The chain joins TRBV4-3 to TRBJ2-1; 9 positions agree with TRBD1. CDR1 and CDR2 (germline): LGHNA, YSLEER. V was pared by 4 bases and J by 13 bases, with 17 bases of the junction left unmatched. This CDR3 has 16 residues.

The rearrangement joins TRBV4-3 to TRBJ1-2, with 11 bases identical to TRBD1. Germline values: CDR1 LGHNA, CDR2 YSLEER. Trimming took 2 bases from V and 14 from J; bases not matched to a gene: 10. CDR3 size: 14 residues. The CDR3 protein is CASSQQRGQGGETF. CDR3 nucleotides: TGCGCCAGCAGCCAACAAAGGGGACAGGGGGGCGAAACCTTC.

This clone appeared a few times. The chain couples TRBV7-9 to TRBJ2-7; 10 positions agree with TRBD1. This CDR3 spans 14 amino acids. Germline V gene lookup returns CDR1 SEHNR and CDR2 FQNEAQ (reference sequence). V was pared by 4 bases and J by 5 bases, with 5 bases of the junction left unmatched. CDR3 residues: CASSSLDRGDEQYF. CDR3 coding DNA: TGTGCCAGCAGCTCGCTGGACAGGGGGGACGAGCAGTACTTC.

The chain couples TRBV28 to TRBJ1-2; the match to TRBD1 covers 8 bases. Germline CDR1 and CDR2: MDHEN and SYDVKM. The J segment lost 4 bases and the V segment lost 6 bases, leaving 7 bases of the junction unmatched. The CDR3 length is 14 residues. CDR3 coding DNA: TGTGCCAGCAGGCTGGGGGACAGGATCTATGGCTACACCTTC. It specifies CASRLGDRIYGYTF.

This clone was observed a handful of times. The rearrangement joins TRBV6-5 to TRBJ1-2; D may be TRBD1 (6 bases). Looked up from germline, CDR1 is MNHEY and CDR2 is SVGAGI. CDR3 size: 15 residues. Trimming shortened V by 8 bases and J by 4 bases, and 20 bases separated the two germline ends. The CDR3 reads CASARRDTGVYGYTF. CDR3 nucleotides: TGTGCCAGCGCCCGCCGGGACACTGGGGTCTATGGCTACACCTTC.

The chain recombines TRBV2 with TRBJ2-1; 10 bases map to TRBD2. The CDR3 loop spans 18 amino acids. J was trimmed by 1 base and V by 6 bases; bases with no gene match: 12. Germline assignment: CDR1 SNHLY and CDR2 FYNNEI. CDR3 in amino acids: CASSPKGIAGGSYNEQFF. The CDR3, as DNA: TGTGCCAGCAGCCCTAAGGGAATAGCGGGGGGTTCCTACAATGAGCAGTTCTTC. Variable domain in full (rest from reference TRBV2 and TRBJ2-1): EPEVTQTPSHQVTQMGQEVILRCVPISNHLYFYWYRQILGQKVEFLVSFYNNEISEKSEIFDDQFSVERPDGSNFTLKIRSTKLEDSAMYFCASSPKGIAGGSYNEQFFGPGTRLTVL.

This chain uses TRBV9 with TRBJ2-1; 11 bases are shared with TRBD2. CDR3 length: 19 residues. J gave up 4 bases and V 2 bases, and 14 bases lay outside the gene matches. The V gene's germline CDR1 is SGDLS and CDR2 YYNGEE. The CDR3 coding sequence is TGTGCCAGCAGCGTTGCCTCTGGAGCGGGACTAGCGGAATACAATGAGCAGTTCTTC. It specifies CASSVASGAGLAEYNEQFF.

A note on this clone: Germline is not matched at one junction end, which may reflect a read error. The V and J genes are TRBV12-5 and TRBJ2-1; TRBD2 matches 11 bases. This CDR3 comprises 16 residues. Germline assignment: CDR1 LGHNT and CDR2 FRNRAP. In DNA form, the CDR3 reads TGTGCTAGTGGTTTGGCACTAGCGGGGGCATACAATGAGGAGTTCTTC. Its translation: CASGLALAGAYNEEFF.

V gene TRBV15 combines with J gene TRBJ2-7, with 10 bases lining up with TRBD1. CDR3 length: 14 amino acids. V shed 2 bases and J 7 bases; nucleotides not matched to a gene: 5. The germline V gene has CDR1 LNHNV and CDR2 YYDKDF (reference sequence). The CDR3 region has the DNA TGTGCCACCAGCAGAAGACAGGGGGCATGGGAGCAGTACTTC. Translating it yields CATSRRQGAWEQYF.

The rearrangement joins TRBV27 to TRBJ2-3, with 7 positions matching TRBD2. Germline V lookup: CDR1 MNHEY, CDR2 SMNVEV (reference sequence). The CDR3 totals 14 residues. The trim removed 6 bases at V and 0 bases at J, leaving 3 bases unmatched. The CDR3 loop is CASRAGLSTDTQYF. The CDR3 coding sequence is TGTGCCAGCAGAGCGGGGCTTAGCACAGATACGCAGTATTTT.

CDR3 loop: CASSFGIAGLSETQYF. Written as DNA, the CDR3 is TGCGCCAGCAGCTTCGGTATAGCGGGGCTTTCGGAGACCCAGTACTTC. V gene TRBV5-1 combines with J gene TRBJ2-5, with 8 bases that match TRBD2. In germline, CDR1 is SGHRS, CDR2 YFSETQ. This CDR3 comprises 16 residues. V dropped 2 bases and J dropped 5; count of bases not matched to a gene: 11.

The CDR3 loop is CASSWGGLSTDTQYF. The CDR3 DNA sequence: TGTGCCAGCAGCTGGGGGGGACTTAGCACAGATACGCAGTATTTT. This chain joins TRBV5-4 and TRBJ2-3; 7 bases agree with TRBD2. Germline V gene data show CDR1 as SGHNT and CDR2 as YYREEE (reference sequence). CDR3 length: 15 amino acids. J was trimmed by 0 bases and V by 3 bases; bases with no gene match: 4.

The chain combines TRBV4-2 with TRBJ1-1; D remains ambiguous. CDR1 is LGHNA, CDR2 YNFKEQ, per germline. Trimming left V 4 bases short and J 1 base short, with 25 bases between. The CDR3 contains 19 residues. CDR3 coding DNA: TGTGCCAGCAGCCTCTTTCCCCTCTATCGTGAGTTCGGGAACACTGAAGCTTTCTTT. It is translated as CASSLFPLYREFGNTEAFF.

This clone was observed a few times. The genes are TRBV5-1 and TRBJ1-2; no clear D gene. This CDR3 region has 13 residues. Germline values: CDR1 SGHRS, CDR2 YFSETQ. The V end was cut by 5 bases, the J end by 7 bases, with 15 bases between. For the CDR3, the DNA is TGCGCCAGCAGTCCGGGTTACCAGAGTGGCTACACCTTC. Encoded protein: CASSPGYQSGYTF. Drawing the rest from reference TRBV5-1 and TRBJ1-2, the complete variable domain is KAGVTQTPRYLIKTRGQQVTLSCSPISGHRSVSWYQQTPGQGLQFLFEYFSETQRNKGNFPGRFSGRQFSNSRSEMNVSTLELGDSALYLCASSPGYQSGYTFGSGTRLTVV.

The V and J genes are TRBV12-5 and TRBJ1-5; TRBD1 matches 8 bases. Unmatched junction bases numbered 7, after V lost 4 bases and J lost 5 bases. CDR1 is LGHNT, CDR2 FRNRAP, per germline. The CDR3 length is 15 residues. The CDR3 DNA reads TGTGCTAGTGGTTCCCGACAGGGGAGACATCAGCCCCAGCATTTT. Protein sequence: CASGSRQGRHQPQHF.

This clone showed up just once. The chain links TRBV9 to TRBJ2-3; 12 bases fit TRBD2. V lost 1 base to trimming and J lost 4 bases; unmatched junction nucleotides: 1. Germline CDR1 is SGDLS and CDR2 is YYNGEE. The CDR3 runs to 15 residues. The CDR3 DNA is TGTGCCAGCAGCGTACTAGCGGGAGGGGCAGATACGCAGTATTTT. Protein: CASSVLAGGADTQYF. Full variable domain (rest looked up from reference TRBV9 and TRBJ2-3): DSGVTQTPKHLITATGQRVTLRCSPRSGDLSVYWYQQSLDQGLQFLIQYYNGEERAKGNILERFSAQQFPDLHSELNLSSLELGDSALYFCASSVLAGGADTQYFGPGTRLTVL.

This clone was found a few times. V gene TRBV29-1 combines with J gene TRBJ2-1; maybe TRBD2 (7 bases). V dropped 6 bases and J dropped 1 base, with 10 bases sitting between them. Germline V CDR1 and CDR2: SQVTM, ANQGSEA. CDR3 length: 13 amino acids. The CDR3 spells CSVRGGSYNEQFF. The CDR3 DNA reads TGCAGCGTGAGGGGGGGATCCTACAATGAGCAGTTCTTC.

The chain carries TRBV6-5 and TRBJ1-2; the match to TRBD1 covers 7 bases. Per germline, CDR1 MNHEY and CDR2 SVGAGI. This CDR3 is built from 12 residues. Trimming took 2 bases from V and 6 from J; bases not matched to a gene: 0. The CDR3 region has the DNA TGTGCCAGCAGTTACACAGGGGATGGCTACACCTTC. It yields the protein CASSYTGDGYTF.

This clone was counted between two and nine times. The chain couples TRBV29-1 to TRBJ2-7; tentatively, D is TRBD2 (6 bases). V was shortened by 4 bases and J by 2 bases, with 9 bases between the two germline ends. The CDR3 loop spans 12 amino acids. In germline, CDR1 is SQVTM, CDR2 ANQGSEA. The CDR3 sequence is CSVGPGAYEQYF. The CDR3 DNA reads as TGCAGCGTTGGGCCGGGAGCCTACGAGCAGTACTTC.

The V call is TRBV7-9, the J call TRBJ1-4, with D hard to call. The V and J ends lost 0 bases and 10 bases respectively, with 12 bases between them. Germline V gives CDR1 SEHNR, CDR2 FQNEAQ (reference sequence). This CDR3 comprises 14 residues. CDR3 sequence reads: CASSLARGLVKLFF. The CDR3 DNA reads TGTGCCAGCAGCTTAGCTCGAGGTTTGGTAAAACTGTTTTTT.

As DNA, the CDR3 is TGTGCCAGCAGCTTAGTAGTAGCAGGGGATGGGGAGACCCAGTACTTC. Protein: CASSLVVAGDGETQYF. The chain joins TRBV11-1 to TRBJ2-5; possible D gene TRBD1, 6 bases. Trimming took off 1 base at V and 5 bases at J, with 17 bases between the two ends. This CDR3 spans 16 amino acids. CDR1 is SGHAT and CDR2 is FQDESV in the germline V gene (reference sequence).

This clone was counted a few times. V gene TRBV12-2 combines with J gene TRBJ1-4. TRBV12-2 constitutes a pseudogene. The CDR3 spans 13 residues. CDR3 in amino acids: CASRLARGEKLFF. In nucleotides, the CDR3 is TGTGCAAGTCGCTTAGCGCGGGGTGAAAAACTGTTTTTT.

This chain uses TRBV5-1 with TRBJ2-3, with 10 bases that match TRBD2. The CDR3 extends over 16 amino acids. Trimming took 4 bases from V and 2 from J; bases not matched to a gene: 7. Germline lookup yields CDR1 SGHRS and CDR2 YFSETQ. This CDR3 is CASSPRLAGFTDTQYF. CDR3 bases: TGCGCCAGCAGCCCCCGACTAGCGGGCTTCACAGATACGCAGTATTTT.

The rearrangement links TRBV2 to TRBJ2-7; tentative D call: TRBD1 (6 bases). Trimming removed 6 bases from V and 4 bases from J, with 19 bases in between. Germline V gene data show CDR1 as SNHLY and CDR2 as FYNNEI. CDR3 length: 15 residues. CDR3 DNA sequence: TGTGCCAGCAGAGACTGGGGACAAAACATTTACGAGCAGTACTTC. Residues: CASRDWGQNIYEQYF.

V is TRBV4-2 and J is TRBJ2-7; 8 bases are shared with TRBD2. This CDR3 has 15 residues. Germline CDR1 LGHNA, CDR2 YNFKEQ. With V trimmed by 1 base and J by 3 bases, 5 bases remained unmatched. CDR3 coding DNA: TGTGCCAGCAGCCAAGGAAGCGGGAGCAGCTACGAGCAGTACTTC. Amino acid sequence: CASSQGSGSSYEQYF.

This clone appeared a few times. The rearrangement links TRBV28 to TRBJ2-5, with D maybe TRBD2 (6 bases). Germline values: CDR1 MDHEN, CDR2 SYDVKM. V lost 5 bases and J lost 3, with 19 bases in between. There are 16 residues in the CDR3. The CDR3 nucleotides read TGTGCCAGCAGTAAAGACGCGGGACGGAGTAAAGAGACCCAGTACTTC. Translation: CASSKDAGRSKETQYF. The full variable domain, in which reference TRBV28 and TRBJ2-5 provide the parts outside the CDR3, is DVKVTQSSRYLVKRTGEKVFLECVQDMDHENMFWYRQDPGLGLRLIYFSYDVKMKEKGDIPEGYSVSREKKERFSLILESASTNQTSMYLCASSKDAGRSKETQYFGPGTRLLVL.

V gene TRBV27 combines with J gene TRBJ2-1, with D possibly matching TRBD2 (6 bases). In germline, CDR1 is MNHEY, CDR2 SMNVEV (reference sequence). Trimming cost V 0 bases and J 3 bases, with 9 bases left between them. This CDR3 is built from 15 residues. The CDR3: CASSLSGGNYNEQFF. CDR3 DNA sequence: TGTGCCAGCAGTTTATCGGGGGGTAACTACAATGAGCAGTTCTTC.

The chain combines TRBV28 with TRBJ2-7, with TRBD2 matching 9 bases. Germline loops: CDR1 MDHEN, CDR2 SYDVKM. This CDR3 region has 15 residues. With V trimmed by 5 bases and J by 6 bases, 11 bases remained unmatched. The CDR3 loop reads CASSTTGTSSTEQYF. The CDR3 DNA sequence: TGTGCCAGCAGTACGACCGGGACTAGCTCAACCGAGCAGTACTTC. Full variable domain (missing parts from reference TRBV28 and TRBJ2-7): DVKVTQSSRYLVKRTGEKVFLECVQDMDHENMFWYRQDPGLGLRLIYFSYDVKMKEKGDIPEGYSVSREKKERFSLILESASTNQTSMYLCASSTTGTSSTEQYFGPGTRLTVT.